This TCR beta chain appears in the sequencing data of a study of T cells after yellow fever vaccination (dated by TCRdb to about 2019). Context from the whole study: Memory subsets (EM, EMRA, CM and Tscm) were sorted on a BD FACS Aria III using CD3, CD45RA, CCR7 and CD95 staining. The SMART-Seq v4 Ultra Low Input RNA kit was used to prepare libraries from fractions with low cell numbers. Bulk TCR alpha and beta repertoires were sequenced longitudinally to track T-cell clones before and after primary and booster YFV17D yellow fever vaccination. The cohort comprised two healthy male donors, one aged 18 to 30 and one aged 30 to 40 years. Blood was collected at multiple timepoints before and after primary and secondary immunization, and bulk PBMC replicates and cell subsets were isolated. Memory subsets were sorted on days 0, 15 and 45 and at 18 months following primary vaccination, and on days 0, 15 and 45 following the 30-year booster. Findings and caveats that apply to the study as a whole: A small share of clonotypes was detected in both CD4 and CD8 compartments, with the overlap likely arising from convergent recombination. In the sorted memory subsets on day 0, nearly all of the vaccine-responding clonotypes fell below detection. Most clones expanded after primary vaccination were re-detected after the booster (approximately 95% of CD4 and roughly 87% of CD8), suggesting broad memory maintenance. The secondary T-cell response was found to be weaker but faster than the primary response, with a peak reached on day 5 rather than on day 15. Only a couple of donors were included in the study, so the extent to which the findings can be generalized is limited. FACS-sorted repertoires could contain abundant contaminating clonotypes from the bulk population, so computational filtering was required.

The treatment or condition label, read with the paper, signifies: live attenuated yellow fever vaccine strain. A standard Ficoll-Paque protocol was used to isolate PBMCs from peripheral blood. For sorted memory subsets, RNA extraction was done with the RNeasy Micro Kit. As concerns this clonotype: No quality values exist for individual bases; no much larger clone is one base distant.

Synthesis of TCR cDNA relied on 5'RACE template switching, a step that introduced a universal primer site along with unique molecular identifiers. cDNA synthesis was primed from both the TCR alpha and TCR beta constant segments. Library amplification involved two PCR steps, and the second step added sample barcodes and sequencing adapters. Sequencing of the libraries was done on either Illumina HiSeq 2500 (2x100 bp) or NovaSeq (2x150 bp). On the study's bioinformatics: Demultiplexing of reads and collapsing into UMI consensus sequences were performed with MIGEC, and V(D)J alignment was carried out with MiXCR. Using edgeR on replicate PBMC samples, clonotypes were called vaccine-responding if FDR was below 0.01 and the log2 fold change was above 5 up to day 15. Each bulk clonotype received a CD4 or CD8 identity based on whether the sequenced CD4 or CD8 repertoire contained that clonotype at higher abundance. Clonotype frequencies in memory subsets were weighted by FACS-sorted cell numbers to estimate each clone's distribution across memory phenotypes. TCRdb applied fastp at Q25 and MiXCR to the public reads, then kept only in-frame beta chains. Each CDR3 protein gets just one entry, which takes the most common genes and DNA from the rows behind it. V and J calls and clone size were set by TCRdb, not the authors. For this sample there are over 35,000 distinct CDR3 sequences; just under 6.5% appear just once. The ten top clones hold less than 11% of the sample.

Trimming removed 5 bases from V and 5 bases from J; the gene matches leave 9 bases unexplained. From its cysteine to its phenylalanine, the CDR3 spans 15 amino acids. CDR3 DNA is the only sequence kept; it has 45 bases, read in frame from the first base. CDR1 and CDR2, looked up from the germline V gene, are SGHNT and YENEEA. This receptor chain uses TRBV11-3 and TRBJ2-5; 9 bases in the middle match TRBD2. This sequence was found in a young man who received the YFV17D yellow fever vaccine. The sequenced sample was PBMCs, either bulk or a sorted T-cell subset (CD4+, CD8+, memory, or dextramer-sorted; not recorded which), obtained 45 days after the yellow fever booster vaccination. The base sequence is TGTGCCAGCAGCCCAAGTAGCGGGAGTGGTGAGACCCAGTACTTC. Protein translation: CASSPSSGSGETQYF.